These 21 T cell receptor beta chains share one sample of origin, sequenced in a study of blood T cell repertoires in COVID-19. Assay: immunoSEQ multiplex PCR; the TCRdb copy retains only in-frame clones and omits some. The sample shows 150,000 to 180,000 clones, approximately 80% of them seen only once. Sequenced: peripheral blood. The receptors come from a woman in her sixties or seventies with acute or convalescent COVID-19.

The chain carries TRBV11-2 and TRBJ2-7, with TRBD1 matching 9 bases. From germline, CDR1 is SGHAT and CDR2 FQNNGV. With V trimmed by 3 bases and J by 5 bases, 11 bases remained unmatched. This CDR3 has 16 residues. For the CDR3, the DNA is TGTGCCAGCAGCTTCCGTAGGGACAGGGTTGTCGACGAGCAGTACTTC. Amino acids: CASSFRRDRVVDEQYF.

This clone was seen a single time. CDR3 sequence (DNA): TGTGCCATCAGTCACAGGGAGACGGAGACCCAGTACTTC. Amino acids: CAISHRETETQYF. The V call is TRBV10-3, the J call TRBJ2-5; D is possibly TRBD1 (6 bases). There are 13 residues in the CDR3. Germline assignment: CDR1 ENHRY and CDR2 SYGVKD. Trimming stripped 5 bases from V and 5 bases from J, with 12 bases between.

Details on this clone: Other DNA sequences in this sample translate to the same CDR3. This chain joins TRBV4-1 and TRBJ2-7, with TRBD1 matching over 10 bases. The CDR3 covers 15 residues. Germline CDR1 and CDR2: MGHRA and YSYEKL. V was pared by 1 base and J by 0 bases, with 0 bases of the junction left unmatched. The CDR3 reads CASSQGDRGSYEQYF. The CDR3 DNA follows: TGCGCCAGCAGCCAAGGGGACAGGGGCTCCTACGAGCAGTACTTC.

This chain links TRBV4-2 with TRBJ2-3; 8 nucleotides match TRBD2. The V and J ends lost 5 bases and 4 bases, in that order; junction bases with no gene match: 8. This CDR3 region has 15 residues. Germline values: CDR1 LGHNA, CDR2 YNFKEQ. For the CDR3, the DNA is TGTGCCAGCAGCGCGGTCGGGGGGGCTGCAGATACGCAGTATTTT. The encoded protein is CASSAVGGAADTQYF.

The V call is TRBV28, the J call TRBJ2-6, with a possible D match to TRBD2 (5 bases). The ends were cut back, 1 base at V and 4 bases at J, with 8 bases in the middle. The CDR3 consists of 15 residues. Germline CDR1 is MDHEN and CDR2 is SYDVKM. The chain's CDR3 is CASSLLGEGANVLTF. In DNA form, the CDR3 reads TGTGCCAGCAGTTTATTGGGAGAAGGGGCCAACGTCCTGACTTTC. The variable domain in full, completed from reference TRBV28 and TRBJ2-6, reads DVKVTQSSRYLVKRTGEKVFLECVQDMDHENMFWYRQDPGLGLRLIYFSYDVKMKEKGDIPEGYSVSREKKERFSLILESASTNQTSMYLCASSLLGEGANVLTFGAGSRLTVL.

This clone was seen only once. The CDR3 reads CASSDRRGGELFF. Written as DNA, the CDR3 is TGTGCCAGCAGCGATCGAAGAGGGGGGGAACTGTTTTTT. V usage is TRBV9 and J usage is TRBJ1-4, with a tentative D call TRBD1 (6 bases). The CDR3 is made up of 13 amino acids. With 3 bases removed from V and 12 bases from J, the gap between germline ends came to 15 bases. Germline CDR1 SGDLS, CDR2 YYNGEE.

The V call is TRBV5-6, the J call TRBJ1-3, with D perhaps matching TRBD1 (5 bases). V was cut by 3 bases and J by 0 bases, with 10 bases left in between. CDR3 length equals 15 residues. Germline CDR1 and CDR2: SGHDT and YYEEEE. CDR3 coding DNA: TGTGCCAGCAGCTCTTCAGGGTTCTCTGGAAACACCATATATTTT. Translated, it gives CASSSSGFSGNTIYF.

There are a few counts of this clone. CDR3 sequence: CASSTGGRETQYF. As DNA, the CDR3 is TGCGCCAGCAGCACAGGGGGCAGAGAGACCCAGTACTTC. The chain is built from TRBV5-1 and TRBJ2-5; TRBD1 matches at 9 bases. The CDR3 covers 13 residues. V was clipped by 4 bases and J by 4 bases; unmatched bases: 2. Per the germline V gene, CDR1 is SGHRS and CDR2 is YFSETQ.

V is TRBV7-8 and J is TRBJ1-1, with 7 bases lining up with TRBD1. This CDR3 comprises 16 residues. The germline gives CDR1 SGHVS, CDR2 FQNEAQ. With V trimmed by 5 bases and J by 4 bases, 13 bases remained unmatched. CDR3 residues: CASSPSTRQGPTEAFF. CDR3 DNA sequence: TGTGCCAGCAGCCCATCTACCCGACAGGGCCCCACTGAAGCTTTCTTT.

V and J are TRBV30 and TRBJ1-5, with TRBD1 as a possible D gene (6 bases). Trimming stripped 2 bases from V and 4 bases from J, with 18 bases between. Germline CDR1 GTSNPN, CDR2 SVGIG (reference sequence). The CDR3 covers 16 residues. Here the CDR3 reads CAWSKNSGGWNQPQHF. CDR3 DNA: TGTGCCTGGAGTAAAAATTCGGGGGGCTGGAATCAGCCCCAGCATTTT.

In this sample, this clone turned up a few times. The chain carries TRBV7-3 and TRBJ2-3, with D tentatively TRBD2 (5 bases). Germline V gene data show CDR1 as SGHTA and CDR2 as FQGTGA. CDR3 length: 17 amino acids. V was clipped by 1 base and J by 0 bases, with 14 bases between them. The CDR3, as DNA: TGTGCCAGCAGCTTAAATCCCCAGCGGATTAGCACAGATACGCAGTATTTT. Translation gives CASSLNPQRISTDTQYF.

The chain recombines TRBV9 with TRBJ2-5; tentatively, D is TRBD1 (5 bases). Germline assignment: CDR1 SGDLS and CDR2 YYNGEE. V gave up 6 bases and J gave up 1 base, with 16 bases separating them. The CDR3 sequence is 15 residues long. The chain's CDR3 is CASNLGSRAQETQYF. The CDR3 DNA reads TGTGCCAGCAATTTGGGTTCCAGGGCCCAAGAGACCCAGTACTTC.

This sequence joins TRBV3-1 (or the pseudogene TRBV3-2) and TRBJ2-1; 10 bases agree with TRBD2. CDR1 LGHDT and CDR2 YNNKEL come from the germline V gene (reference sequence). V was pared by 0 bases and J by 7 bases, with 12 bases of the junction left unmatched. This CDR3 comprises 18 residues. CDR3: CASSQEVLAGALINEQFF. CDR3 DNA: TGTGCCAGCAGCCAAGAGGTGCTAGCGGGGGCCCTTATTAATGAGCAGTTCTTC.

Only a few counts were recorded for this clone. The V and J genes are TRBV18 and TRBJ1-3, with a tentative D call TRBD1 (5 bases). This CDR3 has 16 amino acids. V lost 3 bases to trimming and J lost 3 bases, with 15 bases between them. CDR1 is KGHSH and CDR2 is LQKENI in the germline V gene. CDR3 sequence (DNA): TGTGCCAGCTCACCTTCCGCAGGGCAGGTTGGAAACACCATATATTTT. Its protein product is CASSPSAGQVGNTIYF.

A few counts support this clone. The chain recombines TRBV24-1 with TRBJ1-5, with 10 positions matching TRBD1. Germline V gene data show CDR1 as KGHDR and CDR2 as SFDVKD. The CDR3 is 17 amino acids. V shed 4 bases and J 1 base; nucleotides not matched to a gene: 6. CDR3 sequence (DNA): TGTGCCACCAGTGAGACGACAGGGGGCTGGAGCAATCAGCCCCAGCATTTT. Protein: CATSETTGGWSNQPQHF.

The chain links TRBV18 to TRBJ1-3; TRBD1 matches 7 bases. This CDR3 comprises 19 residues. The V gene end was trimmed by 3 bases and the J gene end by 0 bases; junction bases not matched to a gene: 14. From germline, CDR1 is KGHSH and CDR2 LQKENI. The CDR3 sequence is CASSPVPGQSSFSGNTIYF. In DNA, the CDR3 is TGTGCCAGCTCACCCGTCCCGGGACAGAGTTCCTTCTCTGGAAACACCATATATTTT.

The rearrangement uses TRBV7-2 and TRBJ1-4; D is undetermined. CDR1 is SGHTA, CDR2 FQGNSA, per germline. V lost 2 bases, J lost 3 bases, and 10 bases lay in between. The CDR3 is 15 amino acids. The DNA for the CDR3 is TGTGCCAGCAGCTTATTCCGGTTATCTAATGAAAAACTGTTTTTT. Translated, it gives CASSLFRLSNEKLFF.

This chain uses TRBV10-1 with TRBJ2-1, with 10 bases aligning to TRBD1. The junction had 11 bases not matched to a gene; V was cut back by 6 bases and J by 0 bases. Germline V gives CDR1 WNHNN, CDR2 SYGVQD (reference sequence). This CDR3 region has 18 residues. The CDR3 DNA is TGCGCCAGCAGCCGGGACAGGGGTCTCCAAACCTCCTACAATGAGCAGTTCTTC. Translating gives CASSRDRGLQTSYNEQFF.

The rearrangement joins TRBV28 to TRBJ1-5; D gene uncertain. From germline, CDR1 is MDHEN and CDR2 SYDVKM. CDR3 length: 17 residues. V was trimmed by 5 bases and J by 0 bases, leaving 17 bases between them. The CDR3: CASSLFRGFYSNQPQHF. CDR3 nucleotides: TGTGCCAGCAGTCTATTCCGGGGATTTTATAGCAATCAGCCCCAGCATTTT.

The rearrangement links TRBV2 to TRBJ1-5; TRBD1 matches 11 bases. Looked up from germline, CDR1 is SNHLY and CDR2 is FYNNEI. The V and J ends lost 4 bases and 6 bases, in that order; junction bases with no gene match: 5. The CDR3 consists of 15 residues. CDR3 region: CASSGGTGGFQPQHF. Written as DNA, the CDR3 is TGTGCCAGCAGTGGGGGGACAGGGGGATTTCAGCCCCAGCATTTT.

This clone was seen more than once but under ten times. The chain recombines TRBV5-4 with TRBJ1-5; maybe TRBD1 (5 bases). The ends were cut back, 0 bases at V and 3 bases at J, with 13 bases in the middle. The CDR3 is 16 amino acids. Germline V CDR1 and CDR2: SGHNT, YYREEE (reference sequence). DNA of the CDR3: TGTGCCAGCAGCTTGGATGGACAACTTAACAATCAGCCCCAGCATTTT. It specifies CASSLDGQLNNQPQHF.